These 9 T cell receptor beta chains came from one sample sequenced in a study of breast tumors, draining lymph nodes, adjacent tissues. Each CDR3 protein gets one entry after TCRdb re-called the multiplex PCR reads with MiXCR. The sample consists of about 200,000 distinct CDR3 sequences, approximately 33% of them appearing once. Axillary draining lymph nodes of breast cancer patients supplied the node samples. Sequenced input: axillary lymph node tissue. The source is a female donor with breast cancer. Some clones in this sample may be carry-over from other donors' samples.

Ten or more counts support this clonotype. The chain recombines TRBV9 with TRBJ1-3; 9 nucleotides align to TRBD1. V was pared by 5 bases and J by 0 bases, with 9 bases of the junction left unmatched. The V gene's germline CDR1 is SGDLS and CDR2 YYNGEE. The CDR3 has 17 amino acids. CDR3 sequence: CASRGGDRAGSGNTIYF. In nucleotides, the CDR3 is TGTGCCAGCAGGGGGGGGGACAGGGCCGGCTCTGGAAACACCATATATTTT. The variable domain in full, completed from reference TRBV9 and TRBJ1-3, reads DSGVTQTPKHLITATGQRVTLRCSPRSGDLSVYWYQQSLDQGLQFLIQYYNGEERAKGNILERFSAQQFPDLHSELNLSSLELGDSALYFCASRGGDRAGSGNTIYFGEGSWLTVV.

As concerns this clonotype: Lacking the conserved final phenylalanine or tryptophan, this CDR3 likely reflects a read error. It is unclear where the CDR3 begins or ends on the DNA, so no DNA is shown, and the CDR3 is as TCRdb lists it. V is TRBV9 and J is TRBJ2-1; TRBD1 is the table's D call, not checked against the DNA. The CDR3 is 15 residues long, counting both termini. Germline V gene sequence: CDR1 SGDLS, CDR2 YYNGEE. CDR3 protein: CASSSRDREGNEQTL.

A remark on this clonotype: A clone one base away is much larger, so this may be a read error. The rearrangement links TRBV5-1 to TRBJ2-3; D gene unclear. The DNA matches TRBJ1-5 better at its end, which makes the J call doubtful. Germline assignment: CDR1 SGHRS and CDR2 YFSETQ. The CDR3 covers 15 residues. The CDR3 region has the DNA TGCGCCAGCAGCGCGGGGTCGGGAAGCACAGATACGCAGCATTTT. Its protein is CASSAGSGSTDTQHF.

At least ten counts were recorded for this clonotype. This rearrangement joins TRBV6-1 to TRBJ2-1, with TRBD1 identical over 7 bases. This CDR3 has 15 amino acids. The J segment lost 0 bases and the V segment lost 5 bases, leaving 4 bases of the junction unmatched. Germline V CDR1 and CDR2: MNHNS, SASEGT. The CDR3 here is CASSSPGGSYNEQFF. The CDR3, as DNA: TGTGCCAGCAGTAGCCCAGGGGGCTCCTACAATGAGCAGTTCTTC.

Regarding this clonotype: A much larger clone lies one base from this, so it may be a read error. The V call is TRBV20-1, the J call TRBJ2-6; D is uncertain. From germline, CDR1 is DFQATT and CDR2 SNEGSKA (reference sequence). The CDR3 loop spans 16 amino acids. The DNA for the CDR3 is TGCAGTGCTCGCCTCCCAGGAATCTCTGCGGCCAACGTCCTGACTTTC. This codes for CSARLPGISAANVLTF.

This clonotype was found many times. The chain employs TRBV3-1 and TRBJ2-7, with unresolved D. This CDR3 region has 13 residues. With 4 bases removed from V and 2 bases from J, the gap between germline ends came to 9 bases. CDR1 is LGHDT, CDR2 YNNKEL, per germline (reference sequence). CDR3 DNA sequence: TGTGCCAGCAGCCCTCCCCTGGCCTACGAGCAGTACTTC. Residues: CASSPPLAYEQYF.

This chain links TRBV25-1 with TRBJ2-6, with 8 nucleotides matching TRBD1. Germline V gene sequence: CDR1 MGHDK, CDR2 SYGVNS. The CDR3 spans 18 residues. V shed 3 bases, J shed 0 bases, and the junction held 7 bases outside the gene matches. The CDR3, as DNA: TGTGCCAGCAGTGACCCCAGGGGGCTGTGCTCTGGGGCCAACGTCCTGACTTTC. Its protein is CASSDPRGLCSGANVLTF.

This clonotype was found many times. The chain uses TRBV11-3 and TRBJ2-5; D might be TRBD2 (5 bases). Germline CDR1 is SGHNT and CDR2 is YENEEA. The length of the CDR3 is 13 residues. Trimming took 5 bases from V and 4 from J, leaving 11 bases between them. In nucleotides, the CDR3 is TGTGCCAGCAGCCGGGCCGAGGGAGAGACCCAGTACTTC. It codes for CASSRAEGETQYF. Supplemented by reference TRBV11-3 and TRBJ2-5, the full variable domain reads EAGVVQSPRYKIIEKKQPVAFWCNPISGHNTLYWYLQNLGQGPELLIRYENEEAVDDSQLPKDRFSAERLKGVDSTLKIQPAELGDSAVYLCASSRAEGETQYFGPGTRLLVL.

Only one count was recorded for this clonotype. This chain links TRBV7-9 with TRBJ1-2, with 8 bases lining up with TRBD1. The CDR3 has 15 residues. The V and J ends lost 10 bases and 4 bases, in that order; junction bases with no gene match: 14. Germline V gene data show CDR1 as SEHNR and CDR2 as FQNEAQ (reference sequence). The CDR3 nucleotides read TGTGCCATCGGCTTAGGGCCAGGGGGCGCCTATGGCTACACCTTC. It yields the protein CAIGLGPGGAYGYTF.